These T cell receptor beta chains were read from a single sample in a study of blood T cells in healthy people across ages. Each CDR3 protein gets one entry after TCRdb re-called the 5' RACE reads with MiXCR. The profile shows around 1,000,000 distinct CDR3 sequences, 25% of them singletons. These same records also appear under a second study, on T cells of mothers and their children.

Specimen: blood. The receptors here all came from a girl aged 2-10 years in good health. Each CDR3 is given with its conserved first and last residue. A D gene is named only where the DNA matches it firmly. Not every row has a clone size; where given, it reads once, few, many or a size class.

>TRBJ1-1|few|TRBV7-2|-
CASSLDGRLGTEAFF
TGTGCCAGCAGCTTAGACGGGAGATTGGGCACTGAAGCTTTCTTT
>TRBJ1-2|many|TRBV7-9|TRBD1
CASRQNLDRGGYTF
TGTGCCAGCAGACAGAATCTAGACAGGGGCGGCTACACCTTC
>TRBJ2-7|-|TRBV15|-
CATSSASGPSYEQYF
TGTGCCACCAGCAGCGCTTCCGGGCCTTCCTACGAGCAGTACTTC
>TRBJ2-5|few|TRBV20-1|-
CSASRVVAETQYF
TGCAGTGCTAGTAGAGTGGTCGCAGAGACCCAGTACTTC
>TRBJ2-7|-|TRBV7-2|TRBD2
CASSFRGGTSFYEQYF
TGTGCCAGCAGCTTTAGAGGGGGGACTAGCTTCTACGAGCAGTACTTC
>TRBJ2-7|-|TRBV20-1|-
CSASTQVVDEQYF
TGCAGTGCTAGTACACAGGTTGTCGACGAGCAGTACTTC
>TRBJ1-4|-|TRBV5-1|TRBD1
CASSPGTGVSGEKLFF
TGCGCCAGCAGCCCCGGGACAGGGGTATCGGGTGAAAAACTGTTTTTT
>TRBJ2-1|-|TRBV29-1|TRBD2
CSGTSGSVYNEQFF
TGCAGCGGGACTAGCGGGAGCGTTTACAATGAGCAGTTCTTC
>TRBJ1-4|-|TRBV7-2|TRBD1
CASRTIGSGGEKLFF
TGTGCCAGCAGGACCATAGGGTCAGGGGGTGAAAAACTGTTTTTT
>TRBJ2-7|few|TRBV29-1|-
CSVPGSSYEQYF
TGCAGCGTCCCCGGCAGCTCCTACGAGCAGTACTTC
>TRBJ2-1|-|TRBV20-1|TRBD2
CSARDPASGALNEQFF
TGCAGTGCTAGAGATCCGGCTAGCGGGGCCCTCAATGAGCAGTTCTTC
>TRBJ1-4|-|TRBV7-8|-
CASSSHPATNEKLFF
TGTGCCAGCAGCTCCCATCCTGCAACTAATGAAAAACTGTTTTTT
>TRBJ2-5|-|TRBV7-9|-
CASSNRESGETQYF
TGTGCCAGCAGCAACCGGGAGAGTGGGGAGACCCAGTACTTC
>TRBJ1-2|-|TRBV12-3/TRBV12-4|TRBD1
CASSSGQGDLGYTF
TGTGCCAGCAGTTCGGGACAGGGGGACCTTGGCTACACCTTC
>TRBJ2-7|many|TRBV12-3/TRBV12-4|TRBD2
CASSLGLAGDEQYF
TGTGCCAGCAGCTTAGGACTAGCGGGAGACGAGCAGTACTTC
>TRBJ2-3|-|TRBV12-3/TRBV12-4|-
CASSLSDRGLDTQYF
TGTGCCAGCAGTTTATCAGACAGAGGGTTAGATACGCAGTATTTT
>TRBJ2-2|-|TRBV20-1|-
CSARSPFTGELFF
TGCAGTGCTAGGAGCCCCTTCACCGGGGAGCTGTTTTTT
>TRBJ2-3|-|TRBV6-2/TRBV6-3|TRBD2
CASHGGTSELDTQYF
TGTGCCAGCCACGGCGGGACTAGCGAGTTAGATACGCAGTATTTT
>TRBJ2-1|-|TRBV6-4|TRBD2
CASSDFGTSGINEQFF
TGTGCCAGCAGTGACTTCGGGACTAGCGGGATAAATGAGCAGTTCTTC
>TRBJ2-1|few|TRBV9|TRBD2
CASSPYTSGGYNEQFF
TGTGCCAGCAGCCCCTACACTAGCGGGGGCTACAATGAGCAGTTCTTC
>TRBJ1-6|few|TRBV28|-
CASSFFISPLHF
TGTGCCAGCAGTTTTTTTATATCACCCCTCCACTTT
>TRBJ2-5|few|TRBV20-1|TRBD2
CSARVAGGGQETQYF
TGCAGTGCTAGAGTAGCGGGAGGGGGACAAGAGACCCAGTACTTC
>TRBJ2-7|many|TRBV9|-
CASSLEGGPREQYF
TGTGCCAGCAGCCTCGAGGGGGGACCCCGCGAGCAGTACTTC
>TRBJ2-7|few|TRBV29-1|-
CSVFRQDSYEQYF
TGCAGCGTTTTTAGGCAGGACTCCTACGAGCAGTACTTC
>TRBJ2-1|few|TRBV11-2|TRBD2
CASSLDGAGSSYNEQFF
TGTGCCAGCAGCTTAGATGGAGCGGGGAGCTCCTACAATGAGCAGTTCTTC
>TRBJ1-1|-|TRBV9|TRBD1
CASSPRTGGETEAFF
TGTGCCAGCAGCCCACGGACAGGCGGGGAAACTGAAGCTTTCTTT
>TRBJ2-6|few|TRBV7-9|TRBD2
CASSSRLAADSGANVLTF
TGTGCCAGCAGCTCCCGACTAGCGGCAGACTCTGGGGCCAACGTCCTGACTTTC
>TRBJ2-3|-|TRBV12-3/TRBV12-4|TRBD1
CASTEGQGGDTQYF
TGTGCCAGCACCGAGGGACAGGGTGGGGATACGCAGTATTTT
>TRBJ1-5|-|TRBV18|TRBD1
CASSPDRVIQPQHF
TGTGCCAGCTCACCAGACAGGGTAATTCAGCCCCAGCATTTT
>TRBJ2-5|-|TRBV7-6|-
CASSASSRDTQETQYF
TGTGCCAGCAGCGCATCCTCCCGGGACACCCAAGAGACCCAGTACTTC
>TRBJ1-1|few|TRBV4-1|-
CASSHHPPAKGEAFF
TGCGCCAGCAGCCACCATCCGCCGGCCAAGGGTGAAGCTTTCTTT
>TRBJ1-5|few|TRBV7-9|-
CASSFGTGHQPQHF
TGTGCCAGCAGCTTTGGGACGGGACATCAGCCCCAGCATTTT
>TRBJ2-2|-|TRBV29-1|-
CGGTGSGELFF
TGCGGAGGCACAGGGTCCGGGGAGCTGTTTTTT
>TRBJ2-7|many|TRBV5-6|TRBD1
CASSWGQGADEQYF
TGTGCCAGCAGCTGGGGACAGGGGGCCGACGAGCAGTACTTC
>TRBJ2-5|few|TRBV9|TRBD2
CASSTHSSSGRAGFGETQYF
TGTGCCAGCAGCACCCACTCATCTAGCGGGAGGGCCGGGTTTGGCGAGACCCAGTACTTC
>TRBJ2-7|-|TRBV5-1|-
CASSPRTGTYEQYF
TGCGCCAGCAGCCCCCGAACAGGAACCTACGAGCAGTACTTC
>TRBJ1-1|few|TRBV4-2|TRBD1
CASSQNRDRGPDTEAFF
TGTGCCAGCAGCCAAAATCGGGACAGAGGGCCTGACACTGAAGCTTTCTTT
>TRBJ2-1|-|TRBV4-1|-
CASSYPARGSYNEQFF
TGCGCCAGCAGCTATCCGGCCAGGGGCTCCTACAATGAGCAGTTCTTC
>TRBJ1-4|few|TRBV28|TRBD1
CASILQGSGNEKLFF
TGTGCCAGCATCCTACAGGGGAGTGGTAATGAAAAACTGTTTTTT
>TRBJ2-5|-|TRBV10-3|TRBD2
CAISLTSGETQYF
TGTGCCATCAGTCTGACTAGCGGGGAGACCCAGTACTTC
>TRBJ2-7|-|TRBV28|-
CASSLQKGLTDMTYEQYF
TGTGCCAGCAGTTTGCAAAAAGGATTGACAGATATGACCTACGAGCAGTACTTC
>TRBJ2-7|few|TRBV7-6|TRBD2
CASSPKTSGEGGYEQYF
TGTGCCAGCAGCCCGAAAACTAGCGGGGAAGGGGGCTACGAGCAGTACTTC
>TRBJ2-1|few|TRBV4-3|TRBD2
CASSRETSGVSNEQFF
TGCGCCAGCAGCCGCGAGACTAGCGGGGTCTCAAATGAGCAGTTCTTC
>TRBJ1-4|few|TRBV7-9|-
CASSPTLARGIEEKLFF
TGTGCCAGCAGCCCAACATTAGCGAGAGGGATAGAGGAAAAACTGTTTTTT
>TRBJ2-7|-|TRBV29-1|TRBD1
CSVPGTGVLEQYF
TGCAGCGTTCCCGGGACAGGGGTCCTCGAGCAGTACTTC
>TRBJ2-1|few|TRBV20-1|-
CSAGGEPPHYNEQFF
TGCAGTGCTGGGGGTGAGCCCCCTCATTACAATGAGCAGTTCTTC
>TRBJ2-1|few|TRBV19|-
CASLEALLEQFF
TGTGCCAGTTTGGAGGCCTTATTGGAGCAGTTCTTC
>TRBJ2-1|-|TRBV20-1|-
CSARVWGLDEQFF
TGCAGTGCTAGAGTATGGGGGCTCGATGAGCAGTTCTTC
>TRBJ2-5|-|TRBV7-7|-
CASSETPGFQETQYF
TGTGCTAGCAGCGAAACTCCTGGCTTCCAAGAGACCCAGTACTTC
>TRBJ1-2|-|TRBV18|-
CARSLSSTEKYGYTF
TGTGCCCGCTCACTAAGCTCGACAGAGAAGTATGGCTACACCTTC
>TRBJ2-7|-|TRBV19|-
CASSMGHSSYEQYF
TGTGCCAGTAGTATGGGGCATAGCTCCTACGAGCAGTACTTC
>TRBJ2-5|few|TRBV6-5|-
CASSYGVKEQETQYF
TGTGCCAGCAGTTACGGGGTCAAGGAACAAGAGACCCAGTACTTC